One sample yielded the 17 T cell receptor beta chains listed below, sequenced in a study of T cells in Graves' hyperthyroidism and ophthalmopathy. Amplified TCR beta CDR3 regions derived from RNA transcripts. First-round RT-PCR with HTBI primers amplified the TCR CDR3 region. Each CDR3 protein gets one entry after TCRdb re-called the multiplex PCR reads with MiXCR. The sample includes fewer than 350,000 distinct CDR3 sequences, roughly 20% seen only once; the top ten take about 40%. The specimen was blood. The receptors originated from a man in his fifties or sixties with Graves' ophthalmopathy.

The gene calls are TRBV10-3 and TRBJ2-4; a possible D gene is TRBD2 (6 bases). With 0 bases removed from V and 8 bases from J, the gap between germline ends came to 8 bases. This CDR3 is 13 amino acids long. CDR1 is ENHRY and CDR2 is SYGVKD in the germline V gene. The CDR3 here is CAISESGGHIQYF. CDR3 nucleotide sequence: TGTGCCATCAGTGAGTCGGGGGGACACATTCAGTACTTC.

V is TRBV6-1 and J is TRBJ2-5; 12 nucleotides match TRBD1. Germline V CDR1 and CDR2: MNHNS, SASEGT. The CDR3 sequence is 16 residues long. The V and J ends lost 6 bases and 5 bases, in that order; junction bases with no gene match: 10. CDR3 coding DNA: TGTGCCAGCAGGGGGACAGGGGGCGGCCTACGGGAGACCCAGTACTTC. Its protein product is CASRGTGGGLRETQYF.

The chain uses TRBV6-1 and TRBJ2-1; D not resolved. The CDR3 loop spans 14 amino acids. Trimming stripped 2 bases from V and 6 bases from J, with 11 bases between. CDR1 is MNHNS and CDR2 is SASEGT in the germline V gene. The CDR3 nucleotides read TGTGCCAGCAGTGAACCCGGCAGCGCCAATGAGCAGTTCTTC. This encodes CASSEPGSANEQFF.

This CDR3 is CSALLAGAGEQYF. For the CDR3, the DNA is TGCAGTGCTTTACTAGCGGGAGCAGGCGAGCAGTACTTC. The chain carries TRBV20-1 and TRBJ2-7, with 11 bases matching TRBD2. Germline CDR1 reads DFQATT; CDR2 reads SNEGSKA (reference sequence). CDR3 length equals 13 residues. V was clipped by 5 bases and J by 6 bases; unmatched bases: 6.

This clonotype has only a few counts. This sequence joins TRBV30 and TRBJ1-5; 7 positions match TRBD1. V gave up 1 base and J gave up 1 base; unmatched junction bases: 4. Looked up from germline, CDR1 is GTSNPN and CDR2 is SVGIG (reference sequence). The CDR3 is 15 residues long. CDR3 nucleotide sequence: TGTGCCTGGAGTGAGGACAGGAGAAGCAATCAGCCCCAGCATTTT. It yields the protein CAWSEDRRSNQPQHF.

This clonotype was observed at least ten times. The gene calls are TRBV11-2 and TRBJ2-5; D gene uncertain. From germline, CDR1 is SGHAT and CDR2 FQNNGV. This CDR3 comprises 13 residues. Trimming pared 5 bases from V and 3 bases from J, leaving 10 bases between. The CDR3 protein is CASSLGFKETQYF. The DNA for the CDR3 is TGTGCCAGCAGCCTCGGATTCAAAGAGACCCAGTACTTC.

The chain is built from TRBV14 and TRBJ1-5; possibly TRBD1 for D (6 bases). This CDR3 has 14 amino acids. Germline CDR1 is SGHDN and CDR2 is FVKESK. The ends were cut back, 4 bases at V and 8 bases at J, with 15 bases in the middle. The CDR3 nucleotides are TGTGCCAGCAGCCCTTCGGGGGCGGTCGAGCCCCAGCATTTT. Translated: CASSPSGAVEPQHF.

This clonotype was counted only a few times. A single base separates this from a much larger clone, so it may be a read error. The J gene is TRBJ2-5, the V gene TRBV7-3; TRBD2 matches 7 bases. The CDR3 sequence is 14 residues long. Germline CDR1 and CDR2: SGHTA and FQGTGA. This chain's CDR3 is CASSSSGAQETQNF. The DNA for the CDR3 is TGTGCCAGCAGCTCCAGCGGGGCCCAAGAGACCCAGAACTTC. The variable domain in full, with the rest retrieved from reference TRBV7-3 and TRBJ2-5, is GAGVSQTPSNKVTEKGKYVELRCDPISGHTALYWYRQSLGQGPEFLIYFQGTGAADDSGLPNDRFFAVRPEGSVSTLKIQRTERGDSAVYLCASSSSGAQETQNFGPGTRLLVL.

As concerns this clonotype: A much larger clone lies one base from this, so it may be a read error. CDR3 nucleotide sequence: TGCAGTGCTAGATCCCCGCAGGATGGAGAGACCCAGTACTTC. Translation gives CSARSPQDGETQYF. The chain links TRBV20-1 to TRBJ2-5; D gene uncertain. The germline gives CDR1 DFQATT, CDR2 SNEGSKA (reference sequence). The CDR3 totals 14 residues. V dropped 2 bases and J dropped 4 bases, with 14 bases sitting between them.

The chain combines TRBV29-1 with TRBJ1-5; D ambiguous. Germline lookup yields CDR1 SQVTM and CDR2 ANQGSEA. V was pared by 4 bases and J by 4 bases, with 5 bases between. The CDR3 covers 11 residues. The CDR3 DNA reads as TGCAGCGTTGGTCAGAATCAGCCCCAGCATTTT. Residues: CSVGQNQPQHF.

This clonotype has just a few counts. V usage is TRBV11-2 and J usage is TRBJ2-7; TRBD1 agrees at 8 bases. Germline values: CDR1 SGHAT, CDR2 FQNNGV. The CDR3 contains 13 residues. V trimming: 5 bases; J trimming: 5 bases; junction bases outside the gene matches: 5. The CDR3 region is CASSQDRVDEQYF. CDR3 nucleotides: TGTGCCAGCAGCCAGGACAGGGTCGACGAGCAGTACTTC.

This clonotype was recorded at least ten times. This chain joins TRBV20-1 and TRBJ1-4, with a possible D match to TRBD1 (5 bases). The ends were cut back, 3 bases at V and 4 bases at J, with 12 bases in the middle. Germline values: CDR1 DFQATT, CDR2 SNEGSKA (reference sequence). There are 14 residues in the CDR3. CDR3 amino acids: CSASHGGNNEKLFF. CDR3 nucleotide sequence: TGCAGTGCTAGTCATGGGGGGAATAATGAAAAACTGTTTTTT.

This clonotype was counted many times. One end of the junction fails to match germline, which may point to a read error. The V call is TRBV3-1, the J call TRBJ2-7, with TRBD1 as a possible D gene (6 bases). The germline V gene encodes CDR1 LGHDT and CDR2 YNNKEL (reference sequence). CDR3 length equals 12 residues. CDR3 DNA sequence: TGCGCCAGCAGCCAAACAGGGTCCGAGCAGTACTTC. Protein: CASSQTGSEQYF.

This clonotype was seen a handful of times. The DNA for the CDR3 is TGTGCCATCAGTGCGCAGGGAGTGTGGGAGACCCAGTACTTC. As protein: CAISAQGVWETQYF. J is TRBJ2-5 and V is TRBV10-3; either TRBD1 or TRBD2 may fit D (5 bases each). Trimming cost V 4 bases and J 5 bases, with 14 bases left between them. Germline-derived CDR1 and CDR2 are ENHRY and SYGVKD. This CDR3 is 14 amino acids long.

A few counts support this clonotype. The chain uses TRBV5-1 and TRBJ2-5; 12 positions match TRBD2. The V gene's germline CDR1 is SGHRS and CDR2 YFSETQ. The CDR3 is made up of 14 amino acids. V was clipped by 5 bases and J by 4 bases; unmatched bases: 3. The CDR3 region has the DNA TGCGCCAGCAGACCTAGCGGGAGGGGAGAGACCCAGTACTTC. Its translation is CASRPSGRGETQYF.

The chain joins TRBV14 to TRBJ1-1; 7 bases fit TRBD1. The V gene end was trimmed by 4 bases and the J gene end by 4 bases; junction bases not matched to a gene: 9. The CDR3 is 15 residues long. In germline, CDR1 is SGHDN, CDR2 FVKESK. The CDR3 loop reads CASSLQGGGVTEAFF. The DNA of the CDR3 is TGTGCCAGCAGCCTCCAGGGGGGAGGGGTCACTGAAGCTTTCTTT.

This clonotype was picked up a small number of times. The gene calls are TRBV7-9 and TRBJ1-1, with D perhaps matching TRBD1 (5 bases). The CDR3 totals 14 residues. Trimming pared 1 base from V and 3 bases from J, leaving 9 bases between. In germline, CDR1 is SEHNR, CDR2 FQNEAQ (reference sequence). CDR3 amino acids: CASSLVRADTEAFF. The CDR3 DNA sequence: TGTGCCAGCAGCTTAGTCAGGGCGGACACTGAAGCTTTCTTT.